These T cell receptor beta chains were read from a single sample in a study of early T cells in non-severe SARS-CoV-2 infection. From the 5' RACE reads, TCRdb called clonotypes with MiXCR, one entry per CDR3 protein. The sample comprises about 32,000 distinct CDR3 sequences, under 4.5% of which are singletons, and about 6% rests with the top ten. Sequencing was done on a sample of whole blood. Source of these receptors: an adult who was a healthcare worker with PCR-confirmed SARS-CoV-2 infection or an uninfected control (not recorded which). CDR3s leave out the opening cysteine and the closing phenylalanine or tryptophan.

CDR3: ASSVAVWGDRETQY
V: TRBV9
length: 14

CDR3: ASTSVGRGTPYEQY
V: TRBV6-6
length: 14

CDR3: ASSRNYRDRVYEQY
V: TRBV19
length: 14

CDR3: ASSRLAGVRNEQF
V: TRBV7-2
length: 13

CDR3: ASSQEALAVGDEQY
V: TRBV4-1
length: 14

CDR3: ASSREGASNQPQH
V: TRBV5-1
length: 13

CDR3: ASSGAVQGMTGELF
V: TRBV25-1
length: 14

CDR3: ASSSGAGNTIY
V: TRBV7-7
length: 11

CDR3: ASSLVGQGAAYGYT
V: TRBV7-2
length: 14

CDR3: ASTERGSSYEQY
V: TRBV2
length: 12

CDR3: ASSQVYRVAEKLF
V: TRBV4-1
length: 13

CDR3: ASSPVGFNEKLF
V: TRBV12-3/TRBV12-4
length: 12

CDR3: SASADGHPNTEAF
V: TRBV20-1
length: 13

CDR3: ASSEAGTVNTEAF
V: TRBV2
length: 13

CDR3: ASSPLGQGRQY
V: TRBV3-1
length: 11

CDR3: ASSWTGLGNQPQH
V: TRBV19
length: 13

CDR3: ASSQDSSNQPQH
V: TRBV3-1
length: 12

CDR3: ASRGRPEAF
V: TRBV28
length: 9

CDR3: ASTRQSFISGANVLT
V: TRBV6-5
length: 15

CDR3: ASSLEGYHEQY
V: TRBV5-4
length: 11

CDR3: ASSYSGTYTDTQY
V: TRBV6-5
length: 13

CDR3: ASSLRTVHIEAF
V: TRBV7-2
length: 12

CDR3: ASSLVQGNQPQH
V: TRBV7-8
length: 12

CDR3: SGGAGQETQY
V: TRBV29-1
length: 10

CDR3: ASSSGGTSGITGELF
V: TRBV7-8
length: 15

CDR3: ASSSANRGTQPQH
V: TRBV12-3/TRBV12-4
length: 13

CDR3: SARSGVDTQY
V: TRBV20-1
length: 10

CDR3: ASSLAGNYGYT
V: TRBV7-2
length: 11

CDR3: ASSSTGTRKRSYEQY
V: TRBV7-9
length: 15

CDR3: ASSLGRTGFYGYT
V: TRBV7-6
length: 13

CDR3: ASSLVEGLGEAF
V: TRBV7-9
length: 12